The rows below give T cell receptor beta chains drawn from one sample of a study of regulatory T cells in long-lasting Graves disease. TCRdb re-called the multiplex PCR reads with MiXCR, one entry per CDR3 protein. The sample has around 500,000 distinct CDR3 sequences; about 14% are singletons. These records were also assigned to another study, of T cells in Graves' hyperthyroidism and ophthalmopathy.

The material sequenced was peripheral blood mononuclear cells (PBMCs), taken at new diagnosis, from a patient treated with antithyroid drugs. The receptors were gathered from a man aged 30 to 39 with Graves disease. Each CDR3 is given without its conserved first and last residue. The D gene is left open where the match is weak. The size field is filled for only some rows; it gives once, few, many or a size class.

D gene	J gene	clone size	CDR3 length	V gene	CDR3 protein
TRBD1	TRBJ2-2	NA	13	TRBV9	ASSVGSRGTGELF
NA	TRBJ1-1	few	15	TRBV7-3	ASSLKGPGHEDTEAF
NA	TRBJ2-7	many	12	TRBV20-1	SALGALAKYEQY
NA	TRBJ2-1	few	11	TRBV10-3	AIGTQMVVEQF
TRBD2	TRBJ2-1	many	10	TRBV20-1	SARAAGDEQF
NA	TRBJ2-2	NA	12	TRBV9	ASTPRPNTGELF
NA	TRBJ1-1	few	9	TRBV29-1	SVVTGTEAF
NA	TRBJ2-7	many	12	TRBV5-1	ASSPGRGAYEQY
NA	TRBJ2-1	many	12	TRBV11-3	ASSPGGSDNEQF
NA	TRBJ2-5	many	12	TRBV27	ASSRDAGEETQY
NA	TRBJ1-2	NA	12	TRBV15	ATSRDRRNYGYT
TRBD2	TRBJ2-1	NA	16	TRBV7-2	ASSVSGRGLAGYNEQF
TRBD2	TRBJ2-5	few	12	TRBV6-1	ASCLPWEGETQY
TRBD2	TRBJ2-2	many	12	TRBV15	ATSKAGETGELF
TRBD1	TRBJ2-7	many	13	TRBV4-2	ASSQGRTGLYEQY
TRBD2	TRBJ2-7	many	13	TRBV2	ASRRTSGASYEQY
NA	TRBJ1-2	few	11	TRBV6-1	ASISAVAEGYA
TRBD1	TRBJ2-5	many	12	TRBV2	ASVANRGRETQY
TRBD2	TRBJ2-7	NA	11	TRBV6-1	ASSASGSYEQY
NA	TRBJ1-6	few	12	TRBV14	ASSQERRASPLH
NA	TRBJ2-1	NA	10	TRBV7-2	ASSFYNNEQF
TRBD2	TRBJ2-1	few	14	TRBV5-6	ASSQIERELHNEQF
TRBD1	TRBJ2-7	many	13	TRBV5-1	ASSLFGQGAYEQY
NA	TRBJ2-3	many	13	TRBV6-1	ASRPAISGAGTQY
NA	TRBJ1-1	many	11	TRBV12-3/TRBV12-4	ACRGDMNTEAF
NA	TRBJ1-2	many	11	TRBV2	ASSEDRAYGYT
NA	TRBJ1-5	few	13	TRBV9	ASSVGLGGGQPQH
TRBD1	TRBJ2-7	many	13	TRBV18	ASSPGQGLGYEQY
TRBD1	TRBJ2-4	NA	13	TRBV9	ASSGQGGAKNIQY
NA	TRBJ2-5	many	16	TRBV20-1	SAHRQGASGTLQETQY
NA	TRBJ2-1	many	12	TRBV29-1	SAAKVAARNEQF
TRBD1	TRBJ2-2	many	13	TRBV12-3/TRBV12-4	ASSSLQGGTGELF
NA	TRBJ1-4	few	9	TRBV30	AWRMEGELF
NA	TRBJ2-7	many	12	TRBV7-9	ASTPGTGSYEQY
TRBD2	TRBJ2-1	many	13	TRBV11-2	ASSAVGAGGGEQF
NA	TRBJ1-2	few	13	TRBV5-1	ASSLYIAGDYGYT
TRBD2	TRBJ2-5	many	14	TRBV6-5	ASSFRTAGEDETQY
TRBD1	TRBJ1-4	many	11	TRBV18	ASSPTGGEKLF
TRBD1	TRBJ1-4	many	13	TRBV6-1	ASSPSGTGYEKLF
NA	TRBJ1-1	many	12	TRBV29-1	SVTRGGLNTEAF
NA	TRBJ2-3	NA	12	TRBV6-5	ASSSSTDRYTQY
NA	TRBJ2-3	few	10	TRBV20-1	SARDPGAVLY